This is a list of T cell receptor beta chains from one sample in a study of T cells in localized non-small cell lung cancer. Repertoires were generated with immunoSEQ multiplex PCR, while TCRdb's copy carries only in-frame clones and drops some. Of roughly 48,000 clones listed, approximately 75% are singletons. The sequenced sample was peripheral blood, obtained before any cancer treatment. The receptor set was obtained from a man aged 40 to 69 with stage I squamous cell lung carcinoma. The CDR3 runs from the conserved cysteine through the conserved F or W. D genes are given only for firm matches. Size tells how often a clone was seen (once, few, many) or the class of an expanded clone, and some rows leave it out.

j_gene: TRBJ2-7
d_gene: -
abundance: -
v_gene: TRBV6-5
CDR3aa: CASEGASYEQYF
CDR3nt: TGTGCCAGCGAAGGGGCCTCCTACGAGCAGTACTTC

j_gene: TRBJ2-3
d_gene: -
abundance: -
v_gene: TRBV30
CDR3aa: CAWSVRWGQAQEGGTDTQYF
CDR3nt: TGTGCCTGGAGTGTACGGTGGGGGCAAGCCCAGGAGGGTGGGACAGATACGCAGTATTTT

j_gene: TRBJ2-7
d_gene: TRBD2
abundance: -
v_gene: TRBV6-1
CDR3aa: CASSGLAGGSYEQYF
CDR3nt: TGTGCCAGCAGTGGTCTGGCGGGGGGCTCCTACGAGCAGTACTTC

j_gene: TRBJ1-2
d_gene: TRBD1
abundance: -
v_gene: TRBV19
CDR3aa: CASSISRQGQGYTF
CDR3nt: TGTGCCAGTAGTATAAGCCGACAGGGACAGGGCTACACCTTC

j_gene: TRBJ1-6
d_gene: TRBD1
abundance: -
v_gene: TRBV19
CDR3aa: CASSPETGASPLHF
CDR3nt: TGTGCCAGTAGCCCCGAAACAGGGGCTTCACCCCTCCACTTT

j_gene: TRBJ2-2
d_gene: -
abundance: few
v_gene: TRBV28
CDR3aa: CASRIGQIYTGELFF
CDR3nt: TGTGCCAGCAGGATCGGACAGATCTACACCGGGGAGCTGTTTTTT

j_gene: TRBJ2-2
d_gene: -
abundance: -
v_gene: TRBV9
CDR3aa: CASSVVQGSGELFF
CDR3nt: TGTGCCAGCAGCGTAGTACAAGGGTCCGGGGAGCTGTTTTTT

j_gene: TRBJ1-6
d_gene: -
abundance: -
v_gene: TRBV19
CDR3aa: CASSQGWSSPLHF
CDR3nt: TGTGCCAGTAGTCAGGGTTGGAGTTCACCCCTCCACTTT

j_gene: TRBJ2-5
d_gene: TRBD1
abundance: -
v_gene: TRBV19
CDR3aa: CASSVGDRVRETQYF
CDR3nt: TGTGCCAGTAGTGTGGGAGACAGGGTACGAGAGACCCAGTACTTC

j_gene: TRBJ1-2
d_gene: -
abundance: -
v_gene: TRBV25-1
CDR3aa: CASSAVQGPNYGYTF
CDR3nt: TGTGCCAGCAGTGCCGTGCAGGGGCCGAACTATGGCTACACCTTC

j_gene: TRBJ2-2
d_gene: -
abundance: once
v_gene: TRBV4-3
CDR3aa: CASSQQATNTGELFF
CDR3nt: TGCGCCAGCAGCCAACAGGCCACCAACACCGGGGAGCTGTTTTTT

j_gene: TRBJ1-1
d_gene: -
abundance: -
v_gene: TRBV30
CDR3aa: CAWSVLGTYTEAFF
CDR3nt: TGTGCCTGGAGTGTACTCGGAACTTACACTGAAGCTTTCTTT

j_gene: TRBJ2-1
d_gene: TRBD1
abundance: -
v_gene: TRBV28
CDR3aa: CASSSPGQQSYNEQFF
CDR3nt: TGTGCCAGCAGTTCACCGGGACAGCAATCCTACAATGAGCAGTTCTTC

j_gene: TRBJ1-2
d_gene: -
abundance: -
v_gene: TRBV2
CDR3aa: CASSVGGTGYTF
CDR3nt: TGTGCCAGCAGTGTAGGAGGGACTGGCTACACCTTC

j_gene: TRBJ1-5
d_gene: -
abundance: -
v_gene: TRBV4-1
CDR3aa: CASSLIDSNQPQHF
CDR3nt: TGCGCCAGCAGCCTTATAGATAGCAATCAGCCCCAGCATTTT

j_gene: TRBJ2-7
d_gene: TRBD2
abundance: -
v_gene: TRBV28
CDR3aa: CASRNLERGTYEQYF
CDR3nt: TGTGCCAGCAGAAACCTTGAGCGGGGGACCTACGAGCAGTACTTC

j_gene: TRBJ1-2
d_gene: TRBD1
abundance: -
v_gene: TRBV5-1
CDR3aa: CASSLTGDYGYTF
CDR3nt: TGCGCCAGCAGCCTTACAGGGGACTATGGCTACACCTTC

j_gene: TRBJ1-6
d_gene: -
abundance: -
v_gene: TRBV19
CDR3aa: CASSIGVEGSPLHF
CDR3nt: TGTGCCAGTAGTATTGGGGTGGAGGGTTCACCCCTCCACTTT

j_gene: TRBJ2-3
d_gene: -
abundance: -
v_gene: TRBV28
CDR3aa: CASPPPGHQNTDTQYF
CDR3nt: TGTGCCAGCCCTCCTCCCGGGCATCAAAACACAGATACGCAGTATTTT

j_gene: TRBJ2-3
d_gene: -
abundance: -
v_gene: TRBV5-1
CDR3aa: CASSTRGMVARDTQYF
CDR3nt: TGCGCCAGCAGCACCCGGGGGATGGTGGCTCGGGATACGCAGTATTTT